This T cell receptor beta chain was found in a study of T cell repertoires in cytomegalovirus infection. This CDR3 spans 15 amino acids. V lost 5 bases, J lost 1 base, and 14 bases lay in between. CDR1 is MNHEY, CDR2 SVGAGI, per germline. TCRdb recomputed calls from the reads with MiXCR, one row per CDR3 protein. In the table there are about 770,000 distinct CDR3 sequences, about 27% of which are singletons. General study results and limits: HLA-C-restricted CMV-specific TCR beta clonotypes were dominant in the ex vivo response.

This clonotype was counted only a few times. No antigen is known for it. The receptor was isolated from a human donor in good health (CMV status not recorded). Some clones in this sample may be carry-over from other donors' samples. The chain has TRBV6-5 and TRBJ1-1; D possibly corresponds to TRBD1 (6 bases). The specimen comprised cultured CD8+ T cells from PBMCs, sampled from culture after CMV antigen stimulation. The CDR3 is CASSARGGSNTEAFF. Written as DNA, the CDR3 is TGTGCCAGCAGTGCCAGGGGAGGATCGAACACTGAAGCTTTCTTT.